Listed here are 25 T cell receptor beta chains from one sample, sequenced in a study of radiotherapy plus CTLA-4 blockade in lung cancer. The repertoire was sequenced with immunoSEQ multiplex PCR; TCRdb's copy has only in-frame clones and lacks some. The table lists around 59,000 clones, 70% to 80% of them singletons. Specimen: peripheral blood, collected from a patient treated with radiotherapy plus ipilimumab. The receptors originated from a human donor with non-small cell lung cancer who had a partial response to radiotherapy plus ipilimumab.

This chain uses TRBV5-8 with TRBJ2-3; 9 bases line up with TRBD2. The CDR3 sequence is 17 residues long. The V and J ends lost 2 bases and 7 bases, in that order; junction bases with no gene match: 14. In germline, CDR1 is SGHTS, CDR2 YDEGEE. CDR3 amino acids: CASSFEGGGVSLNTQYF. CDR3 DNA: TGTGCCAGCAGCTTCGAGGGCGGGGGGGTGTCTTTAAATACGCAGTATTTT.

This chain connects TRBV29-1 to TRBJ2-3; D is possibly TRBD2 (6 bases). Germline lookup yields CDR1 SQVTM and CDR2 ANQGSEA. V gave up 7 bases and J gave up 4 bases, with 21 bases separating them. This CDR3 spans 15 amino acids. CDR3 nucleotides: TGCAGCGCCGCCGGGACTCAAAAGCGGGCAGATACGCAGTATTTT. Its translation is CSAAGTQKRADTQYF.

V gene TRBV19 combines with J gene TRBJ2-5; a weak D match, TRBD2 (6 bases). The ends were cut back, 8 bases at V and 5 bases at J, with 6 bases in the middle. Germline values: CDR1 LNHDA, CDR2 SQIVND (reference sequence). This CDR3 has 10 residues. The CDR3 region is CASGGETQYF. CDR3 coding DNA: TGTGCCAGTGGGGGGGAGACCCAGTACTTC.

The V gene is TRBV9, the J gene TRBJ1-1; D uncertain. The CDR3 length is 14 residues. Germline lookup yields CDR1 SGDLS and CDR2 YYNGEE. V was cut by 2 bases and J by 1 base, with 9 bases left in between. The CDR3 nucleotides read TGTGCCAGCAGCGTGAAGGCTAGGAACACTGAAGCTTTCTTT. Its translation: CASSVKARNTEAFF.

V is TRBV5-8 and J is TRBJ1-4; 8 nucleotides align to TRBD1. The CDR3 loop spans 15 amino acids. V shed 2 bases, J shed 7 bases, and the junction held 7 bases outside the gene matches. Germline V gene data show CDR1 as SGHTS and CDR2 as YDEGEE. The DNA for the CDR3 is TGTGCCAGCAGCTTACGGACAGGGCGGGGTGAAAAACTGTTTTTT. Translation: CASSLRTGRGEKLFF.

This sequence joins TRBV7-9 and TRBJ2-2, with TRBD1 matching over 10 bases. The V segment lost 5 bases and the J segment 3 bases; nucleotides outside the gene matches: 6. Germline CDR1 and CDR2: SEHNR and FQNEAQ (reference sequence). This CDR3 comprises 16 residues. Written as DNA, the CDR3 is TGTGCCAGCAGCCCCAGACAGGGGGCAGACACCGGGGAGCTGTTTTTT. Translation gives CASSPRQGADTGELFF.

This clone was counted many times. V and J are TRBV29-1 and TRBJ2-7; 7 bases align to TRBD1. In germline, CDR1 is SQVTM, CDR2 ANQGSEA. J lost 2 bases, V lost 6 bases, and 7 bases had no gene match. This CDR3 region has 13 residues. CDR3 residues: CSVTTGPTYEQYF. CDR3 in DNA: TGCAGCGTGACGACAGGGCCAACCTACGAGCAGTACTTC.

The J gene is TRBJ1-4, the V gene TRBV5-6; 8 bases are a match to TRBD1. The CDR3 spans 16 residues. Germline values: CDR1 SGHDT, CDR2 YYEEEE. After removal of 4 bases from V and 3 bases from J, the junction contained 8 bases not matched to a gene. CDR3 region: CASSLSDRAANEKLFF. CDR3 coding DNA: TGTGCCAGCAGCCTTTCGGACAGGGCGGCTAATGAAAAACTGTTTTTT.

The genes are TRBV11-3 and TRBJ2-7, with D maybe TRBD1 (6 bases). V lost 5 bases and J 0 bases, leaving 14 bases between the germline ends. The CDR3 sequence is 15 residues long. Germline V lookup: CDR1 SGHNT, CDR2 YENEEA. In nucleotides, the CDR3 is TGTGCCAGCAGCACCTCGACAGGTCCCTCCTACGAGCAGTACTTC. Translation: CASSTSTGPSYEQYF.

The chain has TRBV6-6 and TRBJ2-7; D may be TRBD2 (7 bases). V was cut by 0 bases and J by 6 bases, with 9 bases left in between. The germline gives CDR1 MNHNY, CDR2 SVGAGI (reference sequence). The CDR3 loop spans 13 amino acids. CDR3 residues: CASSYSGGPEQYF. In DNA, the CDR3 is TGTGCCAGCAGTTACTCGGGGGGGCCCGAGCAGTACTTC.

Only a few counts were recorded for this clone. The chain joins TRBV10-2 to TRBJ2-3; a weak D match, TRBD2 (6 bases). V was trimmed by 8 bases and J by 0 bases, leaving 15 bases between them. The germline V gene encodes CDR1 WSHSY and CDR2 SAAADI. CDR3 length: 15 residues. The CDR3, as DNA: TGCGCCAGCGGGGAAGGGGACTTCAGCACAGATACGCAGTATTTT. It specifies CASGEGDFSTDTQYF.

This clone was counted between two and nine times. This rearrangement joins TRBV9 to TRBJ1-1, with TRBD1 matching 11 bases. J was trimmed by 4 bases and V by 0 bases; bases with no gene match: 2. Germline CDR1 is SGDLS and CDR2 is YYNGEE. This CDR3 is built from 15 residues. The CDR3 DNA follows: TGTGCCAGCAGCGTAGAAGGGACAGGGGGCACTGAAGCTTTCTTT. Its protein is CASSVEGTGGTEAFF.

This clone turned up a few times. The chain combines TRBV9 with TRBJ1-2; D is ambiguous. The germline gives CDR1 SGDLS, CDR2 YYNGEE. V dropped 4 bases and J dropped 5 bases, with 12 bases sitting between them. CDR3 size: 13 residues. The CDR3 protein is CASSFSPGYGYTF. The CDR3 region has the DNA TGTGCCAGCAGCTTCTCCCCGGGTTATGGCTACACCTTC.

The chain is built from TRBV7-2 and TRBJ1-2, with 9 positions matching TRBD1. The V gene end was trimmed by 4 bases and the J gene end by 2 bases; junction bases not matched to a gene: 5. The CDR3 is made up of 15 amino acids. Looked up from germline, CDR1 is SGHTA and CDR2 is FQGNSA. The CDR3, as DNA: TGTGCCAGCAGCTCGGGACAGGGAAAAAACTATGGCTACACCTTC. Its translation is CASSSGQGKNYGYTF.

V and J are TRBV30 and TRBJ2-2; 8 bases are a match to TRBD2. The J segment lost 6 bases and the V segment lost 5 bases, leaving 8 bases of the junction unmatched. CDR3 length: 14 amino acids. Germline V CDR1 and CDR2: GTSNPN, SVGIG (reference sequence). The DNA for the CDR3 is TGTGCCTGGGAACGGGGCGGGGGGCCCGGGGAGCTGTTTTTT. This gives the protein CAWERGGGPGELFF.

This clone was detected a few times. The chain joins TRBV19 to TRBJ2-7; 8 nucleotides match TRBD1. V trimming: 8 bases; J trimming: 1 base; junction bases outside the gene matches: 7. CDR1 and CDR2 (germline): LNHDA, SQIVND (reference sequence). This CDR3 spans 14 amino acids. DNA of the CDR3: TGTGCCAGTGGGGCAACAGGGGGATCCTACGAGCAGTACTTC. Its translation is CASGATGGSYEQYF. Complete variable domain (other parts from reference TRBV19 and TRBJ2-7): DGGITQSPKYLFRKEGQNVTLSCEQNLNHDAMYWYRQDPGQGLRLIYYSQIVNDFQKGDIAEGYSVSREKKESFPLTVTSAQKNPTAFYLCASGATGGSYEQYFGPGTRLTVT.

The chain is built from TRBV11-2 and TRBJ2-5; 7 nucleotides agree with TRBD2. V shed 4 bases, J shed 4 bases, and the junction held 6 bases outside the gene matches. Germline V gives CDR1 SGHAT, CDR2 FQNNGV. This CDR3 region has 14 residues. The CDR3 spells CASSSTSWGETQYF. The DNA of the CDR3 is TGTGCCAGCAGCTCGACTAGCTGGGGAGAGACCCAGTACTTC.

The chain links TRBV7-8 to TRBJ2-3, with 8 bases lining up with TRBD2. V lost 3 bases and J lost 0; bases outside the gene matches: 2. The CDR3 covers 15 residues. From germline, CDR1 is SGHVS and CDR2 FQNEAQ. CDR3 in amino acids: CASSFSGESTDTQYF. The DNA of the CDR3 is TGTGCCAGCAGCTTTAGCGGGGAGAGCACAGATACGCAGTATTTT.

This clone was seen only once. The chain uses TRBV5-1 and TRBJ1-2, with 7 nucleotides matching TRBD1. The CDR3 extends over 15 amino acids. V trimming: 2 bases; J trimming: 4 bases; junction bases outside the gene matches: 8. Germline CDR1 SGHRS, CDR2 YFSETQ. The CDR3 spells CASSLGQAAIYGYTF. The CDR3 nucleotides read TGCGCCAGCAGCTTAGGACAGGCCGCCATCTATGGCTACACCTTC.

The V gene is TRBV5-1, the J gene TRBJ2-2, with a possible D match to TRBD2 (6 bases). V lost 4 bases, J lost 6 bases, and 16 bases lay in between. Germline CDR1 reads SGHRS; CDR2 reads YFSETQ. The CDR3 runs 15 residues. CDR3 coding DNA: TGCGCCAGCAGCACCGGACAACTAGCCGCCGGGGAGCTGTTTTTT. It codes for CASSTGQLAAGELFF. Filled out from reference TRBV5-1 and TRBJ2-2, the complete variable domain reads KAGVTQTPRYLIKTRGQQVTLSCSPISGHRSVSWYQQTPGQGLQFLFEYFSETQRNKGNFPGRFSGRQFSNSRSEMNVSTLELGDSALYLCASSTGQLAAGELFFGEGSRLTVL.

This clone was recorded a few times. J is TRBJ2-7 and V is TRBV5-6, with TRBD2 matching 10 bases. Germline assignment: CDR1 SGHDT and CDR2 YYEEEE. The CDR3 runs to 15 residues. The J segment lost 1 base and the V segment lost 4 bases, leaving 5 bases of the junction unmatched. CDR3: CASSPRLAGSYEQYF. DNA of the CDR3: TGTGCCAGCAGCCCCCGACTAGCGGGTTCCTACGAGCAGTACTTC.

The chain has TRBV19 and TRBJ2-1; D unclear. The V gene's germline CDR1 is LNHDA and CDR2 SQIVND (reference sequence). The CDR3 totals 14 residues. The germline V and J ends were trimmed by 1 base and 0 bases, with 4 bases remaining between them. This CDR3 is CASSIGSSYNEQFF. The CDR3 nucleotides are TGTGCCAGTAGTATAGGTAGCTCCTACAATGAGCAGTTCTTC.

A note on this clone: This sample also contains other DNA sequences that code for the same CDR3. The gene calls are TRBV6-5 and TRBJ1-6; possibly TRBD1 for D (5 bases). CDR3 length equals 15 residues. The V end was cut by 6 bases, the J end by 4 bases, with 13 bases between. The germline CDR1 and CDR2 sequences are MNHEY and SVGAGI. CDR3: CASRSAAGYNSPLHF. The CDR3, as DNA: TGTGCCAGCAGATCTGCCGCAGGGTATAATTCACCCCTCCACTTT.

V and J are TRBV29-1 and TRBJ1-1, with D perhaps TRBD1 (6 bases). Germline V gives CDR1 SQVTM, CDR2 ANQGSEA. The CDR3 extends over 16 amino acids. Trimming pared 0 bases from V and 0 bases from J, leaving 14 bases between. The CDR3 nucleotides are TGCAGCGTTGAAGATCTTCAGGGGCCGATGAACACTGAAGCTTTCTTT. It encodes CSVEDLQGPMNTEAFF.

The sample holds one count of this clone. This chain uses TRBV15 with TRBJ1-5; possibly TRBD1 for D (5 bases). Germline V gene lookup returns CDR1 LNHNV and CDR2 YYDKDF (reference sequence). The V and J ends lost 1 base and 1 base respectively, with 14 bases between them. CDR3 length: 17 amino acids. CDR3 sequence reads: CATSRGGGTGSNQPQHF. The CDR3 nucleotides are TGTGCCACCAGCAGAGGGGGGGGAACTGGGAGCAATCAGCCCCAGCATTTT.